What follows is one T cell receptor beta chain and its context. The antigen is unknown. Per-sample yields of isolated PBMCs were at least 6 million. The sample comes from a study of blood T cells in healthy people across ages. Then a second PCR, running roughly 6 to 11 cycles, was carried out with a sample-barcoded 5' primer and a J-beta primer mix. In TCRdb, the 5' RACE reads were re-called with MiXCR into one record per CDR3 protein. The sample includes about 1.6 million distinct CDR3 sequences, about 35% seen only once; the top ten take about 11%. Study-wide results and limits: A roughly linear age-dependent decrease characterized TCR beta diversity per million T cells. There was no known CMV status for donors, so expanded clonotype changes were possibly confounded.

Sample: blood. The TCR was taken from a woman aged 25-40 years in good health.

CDR3 in amino acids: CASSQGDQGSQETQYF. The CDR3 coding sequence is TGTGCCAGCAGCCAAGGCGACCAGGGAAGCCAAGAGACCCAGTACTTC. The rearrangement joins TRBV4-2 to TRBJ2-5; D is perhaps TRBD1 (5 bases). The length of the CDR3 is 16 residues. Per germline, CDR1 LGHNA and CDR2 YNFKEQ. Trimming removed 1 base from V and 1 base from J, with 13 bases in between.